The rows below give T cell receptor beta chains drawn from one sample of a study of PD-1 blockade in classical Hodgkin lymphoma. Generated by immunoSEQ multiplex PCR, the TCRdb table keeps only in-frame clones and is missing some. The sample shows 98,000 or so clones, around 89% of them seen only once. Here the sequenced sample was peripheral blood mononuclear cells (PBMCs), taken before the second cycle of nivolumab. Receptors originate from a human donor with classical Hodgkin lymphoma. Both conserved end residues are part of each CDR3. A D gene is named only where the DNA matches it firmly. The size field is filled for only some rows; it gives once, few, many or a size class.

D gene: NA; J gene: TRBJ2-7; clone size: NA; V gene: TRBV30; CDR3 protein: CAWSVSGIVGEQYF; CDR3 DNA: TGTGCCTGGAGTGTATCGGGGATAGTAGGGGAGCAGTACTTC
D gene: NA; J gene: TRBJ2-5; clone size: NA; V gene: TRBV19; CDR3 protein: CASSTGFQETQYF; CDR3 DNA: TGTGCCAGTAGTACGGGGTTCCAAGAGACCCAGTACTTC
D gene: NA; J gene: TRBJ2-7; clone size: once; V gene: TRBV30; CDR3 protein: CAWSAGQIYEQYF; CDR3 DNA: TGTGCCTGGAGTGCAGGACAAATCTACGAGCAGTACTTC
D gene: NA; J gene: TRBJ1-1; clone size: NA; V gene: TRBV4-2; CDR3 protein: CASSQDPDSLNTEAFF; CDR3 DNA: TGTGCCAGCAGCCAAGATCCGGACAGTCTGAACACTGAAGCTTTCTTT
D gene: NA; J gene: TRBJ1-4; clone size: NA; V gene: TRBV7-2; CDR3 protein: CASSYPGKDEKLFF; CDR3 DNA: TGTGCCAGCAGCTACCCAGGGAAGGATGAAAAACTGTTTTTT
D gene: TRBD2; J gene: TRBJ2-5; clone size: NA; V gene: TRBV7-7; CDR3 protein: CASSLSGRETQYF; CDR3 DNA: TGTGCTAGCAGCCTGAGCGGGAGGGAGACCCAGTACTTC
D gene: TRBD2; J gene: TRBJ2-1; clone size: NA; V gene: TRBV5-1; CDR3 protein: CASSPGRGAGGGNNEQFF; CDR3 DNA: TGCGCCAGCAGCCCCGGACGTGGCGCGGGAGGGGGTAATAATGAGCAGTTCTTC
D gene: NA; J gene: TRBJ1-2; clone size: NA; V gene: TRBV30; CDR3 protein: CAWSGGAFYGYTF; CDR3 DNA: TGTGCCTGGAGTGGGGGGGCGTTCTATGGCTACACCTTC
D gene: NA; J gene: TRBJ1-3; clone size: NA; V gene: TRBV5-4; CDR3 protein: CASSFMRASGNTIYF; CDR3 DNA: TGTGCCAGCAGCTTTATGCGGGCCTCTGGAAACACCATATATTTT
D gene: TRBD1; J gene: TRBJ1-1; clone size: NA; V gene: TRBV29-1; CDR3 protein: CSAGDRGNTEAFF; CDR3 DNA: TGCAGCGCTGGGGACAGGGGGAACACTGAAGCTTTCTTT
D gene: TRBD1; J gene: TRBJ1-3; clone size: once; V gene: TRBV5-4; CDR3 protein: CASSDPPQGAPSGNTIYF; CDR3 DNA: TGTGCCAGCAGCGACCCGCCTCAGGGGGCCCCCTCTGGAAACACCATATATTTT
D gene: NA; J gene: TRBJ2-1; clone size: NA; V gene: TRBV7-9; CDR3 protein: CASNRPVQNEQFF; CDR3 DNA: TGTGCCAGCAACAGGCCCGTACAGAATGAGCAGTTCTTC
D gene: NA; J gene: TRBJ1-1; clone size: once; V gene: TRBV19; CDR3 protein: CASSIVVNTEAFF; CDR3 DNA: TGTGCCAGTAGTATTGTAGTGAACACTGAAGCTTTCTTT
D gene: NA; J gene: TRBJ1-4; clone size: NA; V gene: TRBV7-2; CDR3 protein: CASRQRTGEKLFF; CDR3 DNA: TGTGCCAGCAGACAACGGACGGGTGAAAAACTGTTTTTT
D gene: TRBD1; J gene: TRBJ2-1; clone size: NA; V gene: TRBV27; CDR3 protein: CASSLSDRVHEQFF; CDR3 DNA: TGTGCCAGCAGTTTATCGGACAGGGTACATGAGCAGTTCTTC
D gene: TRBD1; J gene: TRBJ2-5; clone size: NA; V gene: TRBV30; CDR3 protein: CAWTLGGQGAYF; CDR3 DNA: TGTGCCTGGACCCTAGGGGGACAGGGAGCGTACTTC
D gene: TRBD2; J gene: TRBJ2-5; clone size: NA; V gene: TRBV9; CDR3 protein: CASSVGGGRAGETQYF; CDR3 DNA: TGTGCCAGCAGCGTAGGAGGTGGGAGGGCCGGGGAGACCCAGTACTTC
D gene: TRBD1; J gene: TRBJ1-1; clone size: NA; V gene: TRBV5-1; CDR3 protein: CASSFQGAENTEAFF; CDR3 DNA: TGCGCCAGCAGCTTTCAGGGGGCTGAGAACACTGAAGCTTTCTTT
D gene: NA; J gene: TRBJ1-1; clone size: NA; V gene: TRBV10-1; CDR3 protein: CASIKILWAPGFRAFF; CDR3 DNA: TGCGCCAGCATAAAAATTTTATGGGCGCCAGGGTTTCGAGCTTTCTTT
D gene: TRBD1; J gene: TRBJ2-1; clone size: NA; V gene: TRBV18; CDR3 protein: CASSPHHPGTGGKNEQFF; CDR3 DNA: TGTGCCAGCTCACCACACCACCCCGGGACAGGGGGCAAGAATGAGCAGTTCTTC
D gene: NA; J gene: TRBJ1-2; clone size: NA; V gene: TRBV18; CDR3 protein: CASSPTENYGYTF; CDR3 DNA: TGTGCCAGCTCACCAACAGAGAACTATGGCTACACCTTC
D gene: TRBD1; J gene: TRBJ2-3; clone size: NA; V gene: TRBV11-2; CDR3 protein: CASSSDRGRTDTQYF; CDR3 DNA: TGTGCCAGCAGTTCGGACAGGGGGCGTACAGATACGCAGTATTTT
D gene: NA; J gene: TRBJ1-1; clone size: NA; V gene: TRBV7-6; CDR3 protein: CASSLADPISRVKGANTEAFF; CDR3 DNA: TGTGCCAGCAGCTTAGCGGACCCTATATCCAGGGTGAAGGGAGCGAACACTGAAGCTTTCTTT
D gene: NA; J gene: TRBJ1-1; clone size: once; V gene: TRBV20-1; CDR3 protein: CSAHNGVEAFF; CDR3 DNA: TGCAGTGCCCATAATGGGGTAGAAGCTTTCTTT
D gene: TRBD2; J gene: TRBJ2-7; clone size: NA; V gene: TRBV6-5; CDR3 protein: CASSPAGGASYEQYF; CDR3 DNA: TGTGCCAGCAGTCCAGCGGGAGGGGCGAGCTACGAGCAGTACTTC
D gene: NA; J gene: TRBJ1-3; clone size: NA; V gene: TRBV7-9; CDR3 protein: CASSLQGRGNTIYF; CDR3 DNA: TGTGCCAGCAGCTTACAGGGGAGGGGAAACACCATATATTTT
D gene: TRBD2; J gene: TRBJ2-5; clone size: NA; V gene: TRBV10-3; CDR3 protein: CAIGGGLAGAEETQYF; CDR3 DNA: TGTGCCATCGGAGGTGGGTTGGCGGGAGCGGAAGAGACCCAGTACTTC
D gene: TRBD1; J gene: TRBJ1-2; clone size: NA; V gene: TRBV5-1; CDR3 protein: CASSIGQGDGYTF; CDR3 DNA: TGCGCCAGCAGCATCGGACAGGGAGATGGCTACACCTTC
D gene: TRBD1; J gene: TRBJ1-5; clone size: NA; V gene: TRBV7-2; CDR3 protein: CASSLAGTGVQPQHF; CDR3 DNA: TGTGCCAGCAGCCTAGCCGGGACAGGGGTTCAGCCCCAGCATTTT
D gene: NA; J gene: TRBJ1-4; clone size: few; V gene: TRBV6-5; CDR3 protein: CASSYGQTNEKLFF; CDR3 DNA: TGTGCCAGCAGTTACGGACAGACTAATGAAAAACTGTTTTTT
D gene: TRBD1; J gene: TRBJ2-5; clone size: few; V gene: TRBV7-9; CDR3 protein: CASRRTGTGTKETQYF; CDR3 DNA: TGTGCCAGCAGACGTACTGGGACAGGAACCAAAGAGACCCAGTACTTC
D gene: TRBD2; J gene: TRBJ2-7; clone size: NA; V gene: TRBV4-3; CDR3 protein: CASSQERAGEGYEQYF; CDR3 DNA: TGCGCCAGCAGCCAAGAAAGGGCGGGAGAGGGCTACGAGCAGTACTTC
D gene: NA; J gene: TRBJ1-2; clone size: once; V gene: TRBV19; CDR3 protein: CASRRRVTGEGYTF; CDR3 DNA: TGTGCCAGTAGGCGCCGGGTTACGGGGGAAGGCTACACCTTC
D gene: TRBD2; J gene: TRBJ2-5; clone size: NA; V gene: TRBV6-1; CDR3 protein: CASSLTSGGLAQYF; CDR3 DNA: TGTGCCAGCAGTTTGACTAGCGGGGGGCTAGCCCAGTACTTC
D gene: NA; J gene: TRBJ1-5; clone size: NA; V gene: TRBV6-5; CDR3 protein: CASSYSKFEPPQHF; CDR3 DNA: TGTGCCAGCAGTTACTCGAAATTTGAACCTCCCCAGCATTTT
D gene: NA; J gene: TRBJ1-1; clone size: NA; V gene: TRBV30; CDR3 protein: CAGGAYMNTEAFF; CDR3 DNA: TGTGCCGGTGGGGCTTACATGAACACTGAAGCTTTCTTT
D gene: NA; J gene: TRBJ2-2; clone size: NA; V gene: TRBV4-3; CDR3 protein: CASSARFFLEKNTGELFF; CDR3 DNA: TGCGCCAGCAGCGCAAGGTTTTTTCTAGAAAAGAACACCGGGGAGCTGTTTTTT
D gene: TRBD2; J gene: TRBJ2-1; clone size: NA; V gene: TRBV28; CDR3 protein: CASSFPRETYNEQFF; CDR3 DNA: TGTGCCAGCAGTTTCCCGCGGGAGACCTACAATGAGCAGTTCTTC
D gene: NA; J gene: TRBJ1-1; clone size: NA; V gene: TRBV7-9; CDR3 protein: CASSLEGGTEAFF; CDR3 DNA: TGTGCCAGCAGCTTAGAGGGGGGCACTGAAGCTTTCTTT
D gene: NA; J gene: TRBJ1-1; clone size: once; V gene: TRBV29-1; CDR3 protein: CSGKQGLNTEAFF; CDR3 DNA: TGCAGCGGGAAACAGGGTCTTAACACTGAAGCTTTCTTT
D gene: NA; J gene: TRBJ2-7; clone size: NA; V gene: TRBV7-9; CDR3 protein: CASSSTGQQYEQYF; CDR3 DNA: TGTGCCAGCAGCTCTACCGGCCAGCAGTACGAGCAGTACTTC
D gene: NA; J gene: TRBJ1-1; clone size: NA; V gene: TRBV7-9; CDR3 protein: CASSSTDTEAFF; CDR3 DNA: TGTGCCAGCAGCAGTACAGACACTGAAGCTTTCTTT
D gene: NA; J gene: TRBJ2-1; clone size: NA; V gene: TRBV10-2; CDR3 protein: CASSESYSVESLEQFF; CDR3 DNA: TGCGCCAGCAGTGAGTCTTACAGCGTCGAATCCCTTGAGCAGTTCTTC
D gene: TRBD1; J gene: TRBJ2-1; clone size: NA; V gene: TRBV5-1; CDR3 protein: CASSFRQGRYNEQFF; CDR3 DNA: TGCGCCAGCAGCTTTCGACAGGGACGGTACAATGAGCAGTTCTTC
D gene: NA; J gene: TRBJ2-1; clone size: NA; V gene: TRBV19; CDR3 protein: CASSSPNEQFF; CDR3 DNA: TGTGCCAGTAGCTCCCCGAATGAGCAGTTCTTC
D gene: NA; J gene: TRBJ1-5; clone size: few; V gene: TRBV18; CDR3 protein: CASSPSVPAGNQPQHF; CDR3 DNA: TGTGCCAGCTCACCGTCGGTTCCCGCGGGCAATCAGCCCCAGCATTTT
D gene: NA; J gene: TRBJ2-1; clone size: NA; V gene: TRBV10-3; CDR3 protein: CAISATNEQFF; CDR3 DNA: TGTGCCATCAGTGCGACCAATGAGCAGTTCTTC
D gene: NA; J gene: TRBJ2-5; clone size: NA; V gene: TRBV7-9; CDR3 protein: CASSLGAGTETQYF; CDR3 DNA: TGTGCCAGCAGCTTAGGGGCGGGAACAGAGACCCAGTACTTC
D gene: NA; J gene: TRBJ1-5; clone size: NA; V gene: TRBV2; CDR3 protein: CACHRLGNQPQHF; CDR3 DNA: TGTGCCTGCCATAGGCTGGGCAATCAGCCCCAGCATTTT
D gene: NA; J gene: TRBJ1-1; clone size: few; V gene: TRBV10-3; CDR3 protein: CAISEQENTEAFF; CDR3 DNA: TGTGCCATCAGCGAACAGGAGAACACTGAAGCTTTCTTT
D gene: NA; J gene: TRBJ2-3; clone size: few; V gene: TRBV5-8; CDR3 protein: CASSLVQGPTDTQYF; CDR3 DNA: TGTGCCAGCAGCTTGGTGCAGGGACCCACAGATACGCAGTATTTT
D gene: TRBD1; J gene: TRBJ1-1; clone size: NA; V gene: TRBV30; CDR3 protein: CAWCRTGIGEAFF; CDR3 DNA: TGTGCCTGGTGTAGGACAGGGATCGGTGAAGCTTTCTTT
D gene: TRBD1; J gene: TRBJ1-2; clone size: once; V gene: TRBV6-5; CDR3 protein: CASTIGTGRYGYTF; CDR3 DNA: TGTGCCAGCACTATTGGGACAGGGAGATATGGCTACACCTTC
D gene: TRBD1; J gene: TRBJ2-7; clone size: NA; V gene: TRBV29-1; CDR3 protein: CSVRRDSTSYEQYF; CDR3 DNA: TGCAGCGTTCGACGGGACAGTACCTCCTACGAGCAGTACTTC
D gene: NA; J gene: TRBJ1-2; clone size: few; V gene: TRBV4-2; CDR3 protein: CATRDPLGYTF; CDR3 DNA: TGTGCCACCCGCGACCCTCTTGGCTACACCTTC
D gene: NA; J gene: TRBJ1-1; clone size: NA; V gene: TRBV7-9; CDR3 protein: CASSLPSQQEAFF; CDR3 DNA: TGTGCCAGCAGCTTACCGAGCCAGCAGGAAGCTTTCTTT
D gene: TRBD1; J gene: TRBJ1-1; clone size: NA; V gene: TRBV5-1; CDR3 protein: CASSLDRGSNTEAFF; CDR3 DNA: TGCGCCAGCAGCTTGGACAGGGGGTCGAACACTGAAGCTTTCTTT
D gene: NA; J gene: TRBJ2-7; clone size: NA; V gene: TRBV12-5; CDR3 protein: CASGLEQGEQYF; CDR3 DNA: TGTGCTAGTGGTTTGGAGCAGGGTGAGCAGTACTTC
D gene: NA; J gene: TRBJ2-7; clone size: NA; V gene: TRBV4-3; CDR3 protein: CASSQGPRAYEQYF; CDR3 DNA: TGCGCCAGCAGCCAAGGTCCCAGAGCCTACGAGCAGTACTTC
D gene: TRBD1; J gene: TRBJ1-2; clone size: NA; V gene: TRBV11-2; CDR3 protein: CASSLGSGQGLLLYGYTF; CDR3 DNA: TGTGCCAGCAGCTTAGGGTCCGGACAGGGGCTTTTACTATATGGCTACACCTTC